Below are 8 T cell receptor beta chains sequenced from a single sample in a study of T cell responses to AZD1222 COVID-19 vaccine. Assay used: immunoSEQ multiplex PCR; TCRdb lists only in-frame clones, some missing. The sample contains about 110,000 clones, roughly nine tenths of which appear only once. Sequencing was performed on peripheral blood, taken on day 0 of AZD1222 vaccination. These receptors were taken from an adult in good health.

The chain has TRBV19 and TRBJ2-7, with D possibly being TRBD1 (6 bases). This CDR3 has 15 amino acids. V gave up 5 bases and J gave up 3 bases, with 17 bases separating them. Germline CDR1 reads LNHDA; CDR2 reads SQIVND (reference sequence). CDR3 nucleotides: TGTGCCAGTAGTCCCTTTTCACAGGGCGGCTACGAGCAGTACTTC. It translates to CASSPFSQGGYEQYF.

V usage is TRBV4-1 and J usage is TRBJ2-1; 7 bases fit TRBD2. V lost 4 bases and J lost 0; bases outside the gene matches: 6. Germline-derived CDR1 and CDR2 are MGHRA and YSYEKL. The CDR3 contains 16 residues. CDR3 sequence: CASSRLGGGSYNEQFF. The DNA for the CDR3 is TGCGCCAGCAGCCGCCTTGGGGGGGGCTCCTACAATGAGCAGTTCTTC.

The V call is TRBV6-5, the J call TRBJ2-3; no reliable D call. Germline CDR1 and CDR2: MNHEY and SVGAGI. Trimming cost V 11 bases and J 0 bases, with 9 bases left between them. This CDR3 spans 12 amino acids. DNA for the CDR3: TGTGCCGCTGTCTCTAGCACAGATACGCAGTATTTT. This encodes CAAVSSTDTQYF.

The V call is TRBV5-1, the J call TRBJ1-1, with 9 bases fitting TRBD1. This CDR3 is 14 amino acids long. Germline V CDR1 and CDR2: SGHRS, YFSETQ. V lost 5 bases, J lost 8 bases, and 10 bases stayed unmatched. CDR3 sequence (DNA): TGCGCCAGCAGTCGAGAAACAGGGGGCGGAGAAGCTTTCTTT. Protein product: CASSRETGGGEAFF.

The V gene is TRBV11-3, the J gene TRBJ2-1; D not resolved. Looked up from germline, CDR1 is SGHNT and CDR2 is YENEEA. The V gene lost 0 bases and the J gene lost 6 bases, with 12 bases spanning the gap. The CDR3 runs 15 residues. CDR3 in DNA: TGTGCCAGCAGCTTAGATAGGGCCTCACGCAATGAGCAGTTCTTC. Its protein product is CASSLDRASRNEQFF.

The chain recombines TRBV7-9 with TRBJ1-5; D is unclear. The ends were cut back, 3 bases at V and 9 bases at J, with 15 bases in the middle. Germline CDR1 SEHNR, CDR2 FQNEAQ (reference sequence). The CDR3 is 14 amino acids. The CDR3 sequence: CASSFGPPLGPQHF. The CDR3 coding sequence is TGTGCCAGCAGCTTCGGACCTCCCCTGGGGCCCCAGCATTTT.

The chain employs TRBV25-1 and TRBJ1-2; D remains ambiguous. In germline, CDR1 is MGHDK, CDR2 SYGVNS. V was trimmed by 5 bases and J by 2 bases, leaving 6 bases between them. The CDR3 has 12 residues. CDR3 bases: TGTGCCAGCAGTCCCGGGAACTATGGCTACACCTTC. Translated: CASSPGNYGYTF.

This chain uses TRBV2 with TRBJ2-7; D not certain. Trimming removed 3 bases at V and 3 bases at J, with 9 bases between. In germline, CDR1 is SNHLY, CDR2 FYNNEI. CDR3 length: 13 residues. The CDR3 spells CASSEGSFYEQYF. CDR3 DNA sequence: TGTGCCAGCAGTGAGGGCTCCTTCTACGAGCAGTACTTC.